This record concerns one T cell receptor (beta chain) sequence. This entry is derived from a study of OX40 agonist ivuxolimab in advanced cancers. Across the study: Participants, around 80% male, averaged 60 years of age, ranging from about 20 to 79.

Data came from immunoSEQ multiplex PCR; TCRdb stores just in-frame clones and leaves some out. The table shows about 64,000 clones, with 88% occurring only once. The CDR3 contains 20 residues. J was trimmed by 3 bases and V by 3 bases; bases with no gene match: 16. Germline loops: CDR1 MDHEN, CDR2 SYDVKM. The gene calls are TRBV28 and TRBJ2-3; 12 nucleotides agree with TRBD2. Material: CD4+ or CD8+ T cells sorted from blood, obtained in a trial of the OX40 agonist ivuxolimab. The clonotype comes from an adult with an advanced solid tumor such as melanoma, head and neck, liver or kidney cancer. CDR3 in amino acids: CASSFSGLAGGDRSTDTQYF. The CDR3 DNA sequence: TGTGCCAGCAGTTTCAGTGGGCTAGCGGGAGGGGATAGGAGTACAGATACGCAGTATTTT.